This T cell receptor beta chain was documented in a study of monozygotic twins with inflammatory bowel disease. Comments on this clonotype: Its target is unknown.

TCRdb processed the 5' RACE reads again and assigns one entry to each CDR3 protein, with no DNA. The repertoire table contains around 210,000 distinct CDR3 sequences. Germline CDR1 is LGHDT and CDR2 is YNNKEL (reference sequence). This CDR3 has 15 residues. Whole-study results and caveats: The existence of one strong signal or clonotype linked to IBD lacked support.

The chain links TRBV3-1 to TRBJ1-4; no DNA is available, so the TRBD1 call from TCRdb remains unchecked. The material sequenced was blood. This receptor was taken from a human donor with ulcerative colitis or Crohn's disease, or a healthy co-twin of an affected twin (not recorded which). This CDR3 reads CASSQEGRGNEKLFF.